This T cell receptor beta chain derives from a study of blood T cell repertoires in COVID-19. Study processing details: How many nucleated cells were present was estimated from reference gene primer amplification. Method: immunoSEQ multiplex PCR; TCRdb's copy keeps in-frame clones and lacks some. V, J and clone size derive from that table, while D and trimming were established from the DNA sequence. The data hold about 130,000 clones, with about four fifths observed a single time. This CDR3 region has 15 residues. CDR1 is LNHNV and CDR2 is YYDKDF in the germline V gene (reference sequence). The ends lost 3 bases at V and 5 bases at J; junction bases unmatched: 4.

The chain combines TRBV15 with TRBJ2-4; 10 bases fit TRBD2. Sequenced material: peripheral blood. The clonotype originates from a young man with COVID-19, enrolled during active disease. CDR3 coding DNA: TGTGCCACCAGCAGGTGGCTAGCGGGAGAAAACATTCAGTACTTC. It encodes CATSRWLAGENIQYF. Full variable domain (missing parts from reference TRBV15 and TRBJ2-4): DAMVIQNPRYQVTQFGKPVTLSCSQTLNHNVMYWYQQKSSQAPKLLFHYYDKDFNNEADTPDNFQSRRPNTSFCFLDIRSPGLGDTAMYLCATSRWLAGENIQYFGAGTRLSVL.